Reported below is one TCR beta chain. Its antigen is currently unknown. This entry is derived from a study of CD8 T cells in ankylosing spondylitis. Findings and limits, study-wide: Ankylosing spondylitis blood appeared to be characterized by a TCR beta motif of 7 to 9 highly homologous variants. Some of these motif variants have turned up before, in reports on reactive arthritis synovial fluid and blood.

TCR beta libraries were made by quantitative 5'-RACE with molecular barcodes. In TCRdb, the 5' RACE reads were re-called with MiXCR into one record per CDR3 protein. The sample lists a few hundred thousand distinct CDR3 sequences, about a fifth occurring once. Germline assignment: CDR1 LNHDA and CDR2 SQIVND (reference sequence). The CDR3 has 13 amino acids. Trimming removed 4 bases at V and 3 bases at J, with 7 bases between. Sequenced: blood, either unsorted or a sorted T cell fraction (not recorded which). The chain has TRBV19 and TRBJ1-5; no definite D call. This receptor was identified in a male donor with ankylosing spondylitis. For the CDR3, the DNA is TGTGCCAGTAGTACTTATGCCAATCAGCCCCAGCATTTT. This encodes CASSTYANQPQHF.